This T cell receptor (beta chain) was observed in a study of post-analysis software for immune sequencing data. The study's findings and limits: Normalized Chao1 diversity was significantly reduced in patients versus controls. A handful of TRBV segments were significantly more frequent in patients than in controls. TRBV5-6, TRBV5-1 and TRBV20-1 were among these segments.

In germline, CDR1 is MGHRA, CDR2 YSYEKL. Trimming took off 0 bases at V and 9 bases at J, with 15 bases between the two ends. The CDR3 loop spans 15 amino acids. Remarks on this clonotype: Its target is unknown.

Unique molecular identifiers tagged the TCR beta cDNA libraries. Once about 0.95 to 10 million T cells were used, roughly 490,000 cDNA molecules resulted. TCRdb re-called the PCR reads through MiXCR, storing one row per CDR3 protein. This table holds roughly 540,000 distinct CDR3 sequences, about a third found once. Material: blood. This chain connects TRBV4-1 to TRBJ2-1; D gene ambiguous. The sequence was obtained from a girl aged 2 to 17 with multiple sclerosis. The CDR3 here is CASSQDGEVVGEQFF. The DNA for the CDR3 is TGCGCCAGCAGCCAAGATGGGGAAGTGGTAGGTGAGCAGTTCTTC.